Listed below are T cell receptor beta chains from one sample, sequenced in a study of blood T cell repertoires in COVID-19. Profiling relied on immunoSEQ multiplex PCR, and the TCRdb table lists in-frame clones only, not all of them. This sample carries about 210,000 clones, around 90% of them seen once, and the ten largest clones take roughly 7.2%. Source material: PBMCs or T cells enriched from blood (not recorded which). These receptors were taken from a man under 40 in a cohort exposed to, infected with or recovered from COVID-19 (not recorded which). The CDR3 runs from the conserved cysteine through the conserved F or W. D genes are given only for firm matches. For some rows the clone size is stated as once, few or many, or as a class when expanded; others skip it.

D gene | J gene | clone size | V gene | CDR3 protein
- | TRBJ1-6 | once | TRBV2 | CASSEAGHSSPLHF
TRBD1 | TRBJ1-5 | - | TRBV5-4 | CASSSGQSQPQHF
- | TRBJ2-3 | - | TRBV7-9 | CASSLASTTSTDTQYF
- | TRBJ1-1 | - | TRBV5-1 | CASSNSPGKTEAFF
TRBD2 | TRBJ2-7 | - | TRBV6-5 | CASRTGGPFYEQYF
TRBD1 | TRBJ1-2 | - | TRBV4-1 | CATREGQGTGYGYTF
- | TRBJ1-1 | - | TRBV25-1 | CASSEQNTEAFF
TRBD1 | TRBJ1-2 | - | TRBV5-4 | CASSFGQGARTYGYTF
TRBD2 | TRBJ2-7 | - | TRBV28 | CASRTSGSYEQYF
- | TRBJ2-7 | - | TRBV27 | CASSLWRDSYEQYF
- | TRBJ2-7 | - | TRBV28 | CASVPGTHYEQYF
- | TRBJ2-1 | - | TRBV4-1 | CASSHLESNEQFF
TRBD2 | TRBJ2-2 | - | TRBV15 | CATSRDPSGGPNTGELFF